This TCR beta chain was captured in a study of blood T cell repertoires in COVID-19 (dated by TCRdb to 2019 to 2021). For the wider study: The collaborator samples originated in the United States, Italy and Spain and spanned the acute and convalescent phases of COVID-19. The material from the prospective study consisted of cDNA or gDNA derived from T cells, B-cell-depleted T cells, or PBMCs. Deeply sampled blood TCRbeta repertoires from subjects exposed to, actively infected with, or recovered from COVID-19 were included in the dataset. A freely available public database, intended as a resource for researchers studying the immune response to SARS-CoV-2, is where the repertoires were released. Samples were obtained from the ongoing ImmuneRACE study (first 160 participants) and from over a thousand subjects provided by 6 global collaborators. The sample metadata nearly always contained a de-identified subject ID, COVID-19 status, age in years and sex. Where available, HLA class I and class II types were obtained from metadata supplied by the sample provider rather than from assay-based typing.

Enrolling through a virtual design, the prospective study's participants ranged in age from roughly 18 to 95 years and lived across some 23 United States geographic areas. Cohort assignment in the prospective study relied on participant-reported clinical history from a screening survey and a study questionnaire. Recovered participants in ImmuneRACE Cohort 3 were defined as having two consecutive negative NP/OP PCR tests, clearance from a healthcare professional, or resolution of symptoms. In the prospective study, mobile phlebotomists collected whole blood, serum and a nasopharyngeal or oropharyngeal swab from each participant. Over a 2-month period, participants in the prospective study had the option of providing additional blood draws and questionnaires. Prospective study blood samples were shipped either frozen or at room temperature before DNA extraction. TCRbeta CDR3 regions were amplified from genomic DNA using the immunoSEQ Assay, a bias-controlled multiplex PCR. The authors' analysis ran thus. The number of nucleated cells in each sample was estimated by amplification of reference gene primers within the assay. To quantify the absolute abundance of each unique TCRbeta CDR3 rearrangement, sequence reads were collapsed and filtered. For each sample, productive Simpson clonality was calculated as the square root of Simpson's diversity index over productive rearrangements. TCRdb took this table from immuneACCESS and kept in-frame rearrangements with V and J called. Such tables lack part of the clones; where checked against another copy, unresolved V genes explain under half of the gap, and the rest is unexplained. V and J calls and clone size come straight from that table; D and trimming were deduced from the DNA. This sample has 350,000 to 400,000 clones in its table, and 75% to 90% of those were observed once. Roughly 1% of the sample is held by the ten biggest clonotypes.

Findings and caveats that apply to the study as a whole: The quantity of clinical and demographic metadata differed by source and by participant and was supplied without curation.

About this clone: Its target antigen remains unknown. The input lacks base qualities; no much larger clone sits a single base away.

Reading the germline V gene gives CDR1 ENHRY and CDR2 SYGVKD. From the cysteine through the phenylalanine, the CDR3 covers 11 amino acids. Just CDR3 DNA is preserved here, 33 bases in frame from base 1. Cut back by 0 bases and 9 bases, the V and J ends lie 3 bases apart. This TCR came from a young man who had recovered from COVID-19. This sequence uses TRBV10-3 and TRBJ1-5; no D gene call is confident. Sequencing was performed on PBMCs or T cells enriched from blood (not recorded which). The DNA is TGTGCCATCAGTGAGTCCCGGCCCCAGCATTTT. It translates as CAISESRPQHF.